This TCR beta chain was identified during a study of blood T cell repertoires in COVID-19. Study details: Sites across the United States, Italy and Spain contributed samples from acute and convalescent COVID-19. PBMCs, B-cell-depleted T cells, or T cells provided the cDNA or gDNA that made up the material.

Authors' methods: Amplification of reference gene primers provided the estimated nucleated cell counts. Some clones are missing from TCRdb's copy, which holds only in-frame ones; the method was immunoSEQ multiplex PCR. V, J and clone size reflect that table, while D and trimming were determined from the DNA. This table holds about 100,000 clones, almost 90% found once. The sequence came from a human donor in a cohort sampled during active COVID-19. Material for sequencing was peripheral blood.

In DNA form, the CDR3 reads TGTGCCAGCCGCCTTGCGGGCCCGGGGACCCAGTACTTC. This encodes CASRLAGPGTQYF. This sequence joins TRBV12-3 or TRBV12-4 and TRBJ2-5; tentatively, D is TRBD2 (5 bases). This CDR3 comprises 13 residues. Trimming removed 8 bases at V and 7 bases at J, with 17 bases between.